This TCR beta chain was recorded in a study of patients and donors after allogeneic stem cell transplantation. The sample holds a few counts of this clonotype. TCRdb independently ran MiXCR on the RT-PCR reads; one entry per CDR3 protein. The sample contains roughly 140,000 distinct CDR3 sequences, approximately 35% of which appear only once. This CDR3 is built from 15 residues. The germline V gene encodes CDR1 SGDLS and CDR2 YYNGEE. V lost 4 bases to trimming and J lost 4 bases; unmatched junction nucleotides: 7. The chain is built from TRBV9 and TRBJ1-4; 7 positions agree with TRBD1. This clonotype was obtained from a human donor who was either an allogeneic HSCT recipient or a stem cell or donor lymphocyte infusion donor (not recorded which). It is not recorded whose cells these are; they may come from a transplant donor. The sequencing input was blood, either unsorted or a sorted T cell fraction (not recorded which). The DNA for the CDR3 is TGTGCCAGCAGCACACGGACAGGCAATAATGAAAAACTGTTTTTT. Its translation: CASSTRTGNNEKLFF.